Shown below are 10 T cell receptor beta chains from a single sample sequenced in a study of neurological immune-mediated disorders. TCRdb used MiXCR to reprocess the 5' RACE reads, holding one entry per CDR3 protein. Of 65,000 to 85,000 distinct CDR3 sequences in the sample, 2.5% to 3.5% were seen once. Sequenced input: PBMCs. The receptors here all came from a woman aged 45-65 years with multiple sclerosis.

This clonotype appeared many times. V usage is TRBV6-6 and J usage is TRBJ2-5; D could derive from TRBD1 or TRBD2 (5 bases each). With 2 bases removed from V and 5 bases from J, the gap between germline ends came to 18 bases. The CDR3 has 16 amino acids. Germline-derived CDR1 and CDR2 are MNHNY and SVGAGI (reference sequence). The CDR3 loop is CASSYVPGGPGETQYF. DNA of the CDR3: TGTGCCAGCAGTTACGTGCCTGGGGGACCGGGCGAGACCCAGTACTTC.

The table lists this clonotype with many counts. The chain couples TRBV7-8 to TRBJ1-1; D gene uncertain. Per the germline V gene, CDR1 is SGHVS and CDR2 is FQNEAQ. Between the trimmed V and J ends, which lost 5 bases and 2 bases, there was a span of 12 bases. There are 14 residues in the CDR3. CDR3 sequence: CASSPAVANTEAFF. The CDR3 DNA follows: TGTGCCAGCAGCCCCGCAGTGGCTAACACTGAAGCTTTCTTT.

This clonotype came up many times. The junction shows a germline mismatch at one end, possibly a read error. This chain joins TRBV7-7 and TRBJ2-1; 7 bases are a match to TRBD1. This CDR3 contains 15 residues. Germline CDR1 and CDR2: SSHAT and FNYEAQ (reference sequence). The CDR3 DNA sequence: TGTGCTAGCAGTCGCGACAGGGCCTCCTACAATGAGCAGTTCTTC. Translating gives CASSRDRASYNEQFF.

This clonotype was seen at least ten times. The chain combines TRBV7-2 with TRBJ2-5, with no clear D. The CDR3 consists of 13 residues. Trimming stripped 4 bases from V and 7 bases from J, with 13 bases between. Per the germline V gene, CDR1 is SGHTA and CDR2 is FQGNSA. The CDR3 loop is CASSSLAIRTQYF. CDR3 DNA: TGTGCCAGCAGCTCCCTCGCAATCAGGACCCAGTACTTC.

This clonotype was seen only a few times. This rearrangement joins TRBV19 to TRBJ1-5; D gene ambiguous. Trimming stripped 3 bases from V and 4 bases from J, with 10 bases between. The CDR3 has 14 amino acids. Germline lookup yields CDR1 LNHDA and CDR2 SQIVND (reference sequence). The DNA for the CDR3 is TGTGCCAGTAGTATGAGGGAGATTAATCAGCCCCAGCATTTT. It specifies CASSMREINQPQHF.

In its sample, this clonotype was seen many times. A much larger clone is a single base away; this may be a read error. The chain combines TRBV3-1 with TRBJ1-6; D may be TRBD1 (6 bases). The CDR3 has 14 residues. Germline CDR1 reads LGHDT; CDR2 reads YNNKEL (reference sequence). The CDR3 protein is CASSLGQRNSPLNF. For the CDR3, the DNA is TGTGCCAGCAGCCTCGGACAGCGAAATTCACCCCTCAACTTT. The full variable domain, in which reference TRBV3-1 and TRBJ1-6 provide the parts outside the CDR3, is DTAVSQTPKYLVTQMGNDKSIKCEQNLGHDTMYWYKQDSKKFLKIMFSYNNKELIINETVPNRFSPKSPDKAHLNLHINSLELGDSAVYFCASSLGQRNSPLNFGNGTRLTVT.

At least ten counts were recorded for this clonotype. The V and J genes are TRBV20-1 and TRBJ2-7, with D hard to call. Germline CDR1 DFQATT, CDR2 SNEGSKA (reference sequence). Between the trimmed V and J ends, which lost 1 base and 3 bases, there was a span of 16 bases. This CDR3 has 15 residues. The CDR3 loop reads CSARVYPPPVYEQYF. CDR3 DNA sequence: TGCAGTGCTAGAGTCTACCCCCCTCCGGTCTACGAGCAGTACTTC.

This clonotype was seen many times. CDR3 in DNA: TGCAGTGCCAACATTCCCGGGACAGGGTATAGCAATCAGCCCCAGCATTTT. It specifies CSANIPGTGYSNQPQHF. This chain links TRBV20-1 with TRBJ1-5; 9 bases are shared with TRBD1. The CDR3 is 17 residues long. V lost 6 bases and J lost 0; bases outside the gene matches: 12. Germline CDR1 reads DFQATT; CDR2 reads SNEGSKA (reference sequence).

This clonotype was counted many times. The chain combines TRBV9 with TRBJ2-7; 7 bases agree with TRBD2. Per germline, CDR1 SGDLS and CDR2 YYNGEE. The CDR3 spans 15 residues. Trimming removed 3 bases from V and 0 bases from J; junction bases left unmatched: 6. The CDR3 protein is CASSAETSASYEQYF. CDR3 DNA: TGTGCCAGCAGCGCCGAAACTAGCGCCTCCTACGAGCAGTACTTC.

This clonotype showed up many times. The chain is built from TRBV20-1 and TRBJ2-7; D unclear. V gave up 6 bases and J gave up 4 bases, with 13 bases separating them. The CDR3 loop spans 12 amino acids. From germline, CDR1 is DFQATT and CDR2 SNEGSKA (reference sequence). CDR3 nucleotide sequence: TGCAGTGCGGACCAGGCTCGGTACGAGCAGTACGTC. It is translated as CSADQARYEQYV.